This T cell receptor (beta chain) was recorded in a study of blood T cell repertoires in COVID-19. Across the whole study: COVID-19 samples from acute and convalescent phases originated in the United States, Italy and Spain.

The CDR3 is made up of 14 amino acids. From germline, CDR1 is SGHRS and CDR2 YFSETQ. V lost 3 bases and J lost 6; bases outside the gene matches: 5. Repertoires were generated with immunoSEQ multiplex PCR, while TCRdb's copy carries only in-frame clones and drops some. The sample records 260,000 or so clones, roughly 79% being singletons. The sample taken for sequencing was peripheral blood. The chain links TRBV5-1 to TRBJ2-7, with 11 positions matching TRBD1. The TCR sequence derives from an elderly woman with COVID-19, enrolled during active disease. DNA for the CDR3: TGCGCCAGCAGCTCGAGTGGGACAGGGGGCGAGCAGTACTTC. Residues: CASSSSGTGGEQYF.